The T cell receptor (beta chain) described here comes from a study of shared clonotypes between healthy human individuals. The V and J ends lost 3 bases and 1 base respectively, with 3 bases between them. CDR3 size: 12 residues. The V gene's germline CDR1 is KGHSH and CDR2 LQKENI. This clone was seen only a few times. The antigen is unknown. The sample contains more than one DNA sequence encoding this CDR3. Data came from immunoSEQ multiplex PCR; TCRdb stores just in-frame clones and leaves some out. The data contain about 2.4 million clones, 93% of them seen just once; the ten biggest clones take up 0.36%. Study-wide results and caveats: Against clonotypes common to all four donors, non-shared ones had lower generation probabilities.

Material: naive CD4+ T cells from PBMCs. The subset is: CD45RA+ positively selected. This receptor was identified in a man aged 18 to 29 in good health. Some clones in this sample may be carry-over from other donors' samples. This chain connects TRBV18 to TRBJ1-1; no reliable D call. The CDR3 DNA follows: TGTGCCAGCTCACCCGGGAACACTGAAGCTTTCTTT. Protein sequence: CASSPGNTEAFF.